This record concerns one T cell receptor (beta chain) sequence. Antigen specificity is unknown. An expansion of CD8+CD57+ cells by flow cytometry had been shown in patients chosen for sequencing. Severe acquired aplastic anemia was the diagnosis recorded for all patients. Germline CDR1 and CDR2: MNHNS and SASEGT. This CDR3 has 14 residues. V lost 6 bases and J lost 3, with 14 bases in between. Genomic DNA provided the template from which TCR beta VDJ and CDR3 profiles were obtained. TCRdb reanalysed the reads using MiXCR and keeps one entry per CDR3 protein. The sample yields about 190,000 distinct CDR3 sequences, less than 60% seen once. The source of the sample is a study of CD8+CD57+ T cells in acquired aplastic anemia. Findings and limits, study-wide: For CD8+ Simpson's diversity, patients and controls showed no significant difference. The number of CD8+ CDR3 sequences shared by patients and controls was approximately 31.

The chain carries TRBV6-1 and TRBJ1-2; D is undetermined. Sequenced material: sorted CD4+, CD8+, or CD8+CD57+ T cells (not recorded which) from PBMCs. The receptor was derived from a human donor with aplastic anemia. The CDR3 DNA sequence: TGTGCCAGCAGGGTCTGGAGCATGGACTATGGCTACACCTTC. Amino acid sequence: CASRVWSMDYGYTF.